The clone carrying this T cell receptor (beta chain) was counted between two and nine times. Its antigen is currently unknown. TCRdb passed the reads through MiXCR, listing each CDR3 protein once. The table lists approximately 500,000 distinct CDR3 sequences, roughly 29% of them singletons. Trimming cost V 4 bases and J 9 bases; bases outside gene matches: 6. This CDR3 is built from 13 residues. Germline CDR1 reads SQVTM; CDR2 reads ANQGSEA. This sample stems from a study of T cell repertoires in cytomegalovirus infection. Study overall: An indication of both CMV infection and matching HLA type came from public TCR beta signatures. Study findings and constraints: Cumulative frequency (of public TCR beta family members) identified carriers of CMV plus the relevant HLA.

V and J are TRBV29-1 and TRBJ2-1; 10 bases are shared with TRBD2. What was sequenced was PBMCs. This sequence originates from a human donor in good health (CMV status not recorded). Some clones in this sample may be carry-over from other donors' samples. The CDR3 bases are TGCAGCGTTGGTCTAGCGGGAGCTGGTGAGCAGTTCTTC. Translated: CSVGLAGAGEQFF.